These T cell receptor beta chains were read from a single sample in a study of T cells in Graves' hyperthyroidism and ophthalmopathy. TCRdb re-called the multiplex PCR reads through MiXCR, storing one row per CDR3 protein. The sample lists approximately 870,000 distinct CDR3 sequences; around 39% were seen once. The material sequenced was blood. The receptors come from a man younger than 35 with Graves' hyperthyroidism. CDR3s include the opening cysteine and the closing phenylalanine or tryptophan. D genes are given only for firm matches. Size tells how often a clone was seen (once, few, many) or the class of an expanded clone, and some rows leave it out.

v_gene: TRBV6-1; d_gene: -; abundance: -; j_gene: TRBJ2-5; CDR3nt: TGTGCCGGCAGTCTCGTCCCTCGGGCAAACCAAGAGACCCAGTACTTC; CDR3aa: CAGSLVPRANQETQYF
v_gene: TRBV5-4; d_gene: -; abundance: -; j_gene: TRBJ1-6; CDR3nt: TGTGCCAGCAGCTCCGCCCTGGACAGTGGGAAATCACCCCTCCACTTT; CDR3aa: CASSSALDSGKSPLHF
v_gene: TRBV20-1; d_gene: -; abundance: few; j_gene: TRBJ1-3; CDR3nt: TGCAGTGCTACTCCAGGGACAGGAAACACCATATATTTT; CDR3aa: CSATPGTGNTIYF
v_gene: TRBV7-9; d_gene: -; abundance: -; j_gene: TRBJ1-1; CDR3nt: TGTGCCAGCAGCTTGTATGAGGGAAAGGACACTGAAGCTTTCTTT; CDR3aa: CASSLYEGKDTEAFF
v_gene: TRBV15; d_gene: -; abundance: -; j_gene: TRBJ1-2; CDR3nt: TGTGCCACCAGCAGAGAGGTGGGGGGCGACGGCTACACCTTC; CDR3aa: CATSREVGGDGYTF
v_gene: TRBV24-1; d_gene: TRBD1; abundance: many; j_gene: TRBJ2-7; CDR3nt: TGTGCCACCTCCGGACAGGGCTACGAGCAGTACTTC; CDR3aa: CATSGQGYEQYF
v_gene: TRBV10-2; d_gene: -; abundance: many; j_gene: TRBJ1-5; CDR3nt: TGCGCCAGCAGCCAGGGGTTTCAGCCCCAGCATTTT; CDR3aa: CASSQGFQPQHF
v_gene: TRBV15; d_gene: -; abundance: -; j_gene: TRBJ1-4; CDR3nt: TGTGCCACCAGCAGAGATGTGGGGCAACGTAATGAAAAACTGTTTTTT; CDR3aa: CATSRDVGQRNEKLFF
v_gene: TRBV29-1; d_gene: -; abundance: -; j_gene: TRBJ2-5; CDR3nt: TGCAGCGTTGAGGAGGGTGGGACAGTGCAAGAGACCCAGTACTTC; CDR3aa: CSVEEGGTVQETQYF
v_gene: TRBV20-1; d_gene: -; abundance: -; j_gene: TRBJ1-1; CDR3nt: TGCAGTGCTAGAGTGGGGGGGTCGGGCACTGAAGCTTTCTTT; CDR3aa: CSARVGGSGTEAFF
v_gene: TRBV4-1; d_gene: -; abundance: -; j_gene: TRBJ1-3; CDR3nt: TGTGCCAGCAGCCAAGAATGGGCTGGAAACACCATATATTTT; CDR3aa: CASSQEWAGNTIYF
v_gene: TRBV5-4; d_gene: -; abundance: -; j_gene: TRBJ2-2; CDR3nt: TGTGCCAGCAGCTTGGGGGCAGTCGGGGAGCTGTTTTTT; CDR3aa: CASSLGAVGELFF
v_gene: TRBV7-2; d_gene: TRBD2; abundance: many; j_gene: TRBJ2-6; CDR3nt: TGTGCCAGCAGCCAGCGAGTAGCGGGCTCCTCTGGGGCCAACGTCCTGACTTTC; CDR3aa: CASSQRVAGSSGANVLTF
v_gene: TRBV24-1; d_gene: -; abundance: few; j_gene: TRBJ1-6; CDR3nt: TGTGCTCCTACGACGGGGTGGGATTCACCCCTCCACTTT; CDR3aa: CAPTTGWDSPLHF
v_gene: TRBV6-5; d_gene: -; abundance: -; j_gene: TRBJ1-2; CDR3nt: TGTGCCAGCAGTTCGCCCCGCGTTACTGGGACGGGAGCATATGGCTACACCTTC; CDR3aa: CASSSPRVTGTGAYGYTF
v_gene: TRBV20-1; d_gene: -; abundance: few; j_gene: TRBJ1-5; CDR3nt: TGCAGTGCTAGAGTGGGCGACATAGGCAATCAGCCCCAGCATTTT; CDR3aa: CSARVGDIGNQPQHF
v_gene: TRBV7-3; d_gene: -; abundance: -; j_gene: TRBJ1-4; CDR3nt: TGTGCCAGCAGCCCCATCGGGACGGCGAATGAAAAACTGTTTTTT; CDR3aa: CASSPIGTANEKLFF
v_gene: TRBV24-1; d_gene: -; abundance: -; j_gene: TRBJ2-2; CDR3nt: TGTGCCACCGCCAGAGGACAGTTTAACACCGGGGAGCTGTTTTTT; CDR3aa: CATARGQFNTGELFF
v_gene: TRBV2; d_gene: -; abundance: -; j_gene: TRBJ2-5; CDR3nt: TGTGCCAGCAGCTTATCGAGGGCCAGGAGGACCCAGTACTTC; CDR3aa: CASSLSRARRTQYF
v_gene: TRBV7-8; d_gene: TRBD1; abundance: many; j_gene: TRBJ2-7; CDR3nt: TGTGCCAGCAGCTTCCTCGTGGACAGGCCTTACGAGCAGTACTTC; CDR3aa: CASSFLVDRPYEQYF
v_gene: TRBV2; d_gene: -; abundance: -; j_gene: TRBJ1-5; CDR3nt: TGTGCCACCGGGGGTGTCGGTCAGCCCCAGCATTTT; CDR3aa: CATGGVGQPQHF
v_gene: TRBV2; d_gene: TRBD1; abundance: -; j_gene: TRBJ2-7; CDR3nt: TGTGCCAGCAGAGCCCGGGGACAGAGCTACGAGCAGTACTTC; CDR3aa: CASRARGQSYEQYF
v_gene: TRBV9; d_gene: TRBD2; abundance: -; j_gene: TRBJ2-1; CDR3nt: TGTGCCAGCAGTGCGGGACTAGGTAGGGGGGATGAGCAGTTCTTC; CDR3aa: CASSAGLGRGDEQFF
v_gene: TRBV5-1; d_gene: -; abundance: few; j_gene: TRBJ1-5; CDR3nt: TGCGCCAGCAGCTTGGCTCGGAATAGCAATCAGCCCCAGCATTTT; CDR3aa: CASSLARNSNQPQHF
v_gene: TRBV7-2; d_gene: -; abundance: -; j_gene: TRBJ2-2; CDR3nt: TGTGCCAGCAGCCCACACAGGGCCCAGAACACCGGGGAGCTGTTTTTT; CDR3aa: CASSPHRAQNTGELFF
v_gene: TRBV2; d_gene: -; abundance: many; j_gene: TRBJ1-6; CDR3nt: TGTGCCAGCAGTGTCCGGAATCAACCACCCCTCCACTTT; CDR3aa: CASSVRNQPPLHF
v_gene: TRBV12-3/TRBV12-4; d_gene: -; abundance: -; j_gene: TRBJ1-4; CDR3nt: TGTGCCAGCAGTTTTTTGCGGGGGCGGGAAAAACTGTTTTTT; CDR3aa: CASSFLRGREKLFF
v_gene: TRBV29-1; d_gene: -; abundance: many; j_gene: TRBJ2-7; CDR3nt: TGCAGCGTACCCACCGGCGGGCCTGAGGGAGAGTCCTACGAGCAGTACTTC; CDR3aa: CSVPTGGPEGESYEQYF
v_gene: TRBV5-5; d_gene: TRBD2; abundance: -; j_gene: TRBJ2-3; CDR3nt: TGTGCCAGCAGACAACTAGCGGGGGAAGATACGCAGTATTTT; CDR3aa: CASRQLAGEDTQYF
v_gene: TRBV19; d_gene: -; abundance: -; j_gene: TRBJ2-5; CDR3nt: TGTGCCAGTAGTAGGGACGATTCTGGGAGTGAGACCCAGTACTTC; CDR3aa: CASSRDDSGSETQYF
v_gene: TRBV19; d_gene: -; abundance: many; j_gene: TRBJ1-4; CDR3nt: TGTGCCAGTAGCCTACAGGTGGGGGCTAATGAAAAACTGTTTTTT; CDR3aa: CASSLQVGANEKLFF
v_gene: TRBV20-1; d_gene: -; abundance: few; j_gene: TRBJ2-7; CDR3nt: TGCAGTGCTACAAACCAGGGCCACGAGCAGTACTTC; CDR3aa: CSATNQGHEQYF
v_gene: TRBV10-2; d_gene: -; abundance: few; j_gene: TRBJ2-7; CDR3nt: TGCGCCAGCAGTATTCCAGGGGTAGACTACGAGCAGTACTTC; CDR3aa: CASSIPGVDYEQYF
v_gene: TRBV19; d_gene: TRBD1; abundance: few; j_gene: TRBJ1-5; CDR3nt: TGTGCCAGTAGCCAAAGACAGGGGCCGACACCCCAGCATTTT; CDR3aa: CASSQRQGPTPQHF
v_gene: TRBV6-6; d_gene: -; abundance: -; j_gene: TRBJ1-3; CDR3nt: TGTGCCAGCAGTTTATGGGAATCGGGAAACACCATATATTTT; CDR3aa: CASSLWESGNTIYF
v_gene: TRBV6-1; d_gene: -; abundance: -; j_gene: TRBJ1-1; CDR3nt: TGTGCCAGCAGCTCCGGGGCCTCGAACACTGAAGCTTTCTTT; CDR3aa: CASSSGASNTEAFF
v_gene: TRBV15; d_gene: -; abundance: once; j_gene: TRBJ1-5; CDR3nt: TGTGCCACCAGCAGAGATTGGCAGGACGGCAATCAGCCCCAGCATTTT; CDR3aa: CATSRDWQDGNQPQHF